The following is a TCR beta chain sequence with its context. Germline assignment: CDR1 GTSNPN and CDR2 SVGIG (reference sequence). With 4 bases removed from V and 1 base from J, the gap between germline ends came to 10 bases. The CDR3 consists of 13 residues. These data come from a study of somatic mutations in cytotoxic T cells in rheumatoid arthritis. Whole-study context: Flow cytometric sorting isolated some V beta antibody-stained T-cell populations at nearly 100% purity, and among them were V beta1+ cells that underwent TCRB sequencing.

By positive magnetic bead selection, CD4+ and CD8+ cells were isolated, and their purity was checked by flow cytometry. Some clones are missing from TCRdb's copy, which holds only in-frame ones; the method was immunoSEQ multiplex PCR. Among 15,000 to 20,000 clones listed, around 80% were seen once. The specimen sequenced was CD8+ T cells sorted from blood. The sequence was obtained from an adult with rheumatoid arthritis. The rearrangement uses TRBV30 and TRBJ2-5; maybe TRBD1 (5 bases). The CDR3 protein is CAWNGAVQETQYF. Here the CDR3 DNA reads TGTGCCTGGAATGGGGCGGTCCAAGAGACCCAGTACTTC.